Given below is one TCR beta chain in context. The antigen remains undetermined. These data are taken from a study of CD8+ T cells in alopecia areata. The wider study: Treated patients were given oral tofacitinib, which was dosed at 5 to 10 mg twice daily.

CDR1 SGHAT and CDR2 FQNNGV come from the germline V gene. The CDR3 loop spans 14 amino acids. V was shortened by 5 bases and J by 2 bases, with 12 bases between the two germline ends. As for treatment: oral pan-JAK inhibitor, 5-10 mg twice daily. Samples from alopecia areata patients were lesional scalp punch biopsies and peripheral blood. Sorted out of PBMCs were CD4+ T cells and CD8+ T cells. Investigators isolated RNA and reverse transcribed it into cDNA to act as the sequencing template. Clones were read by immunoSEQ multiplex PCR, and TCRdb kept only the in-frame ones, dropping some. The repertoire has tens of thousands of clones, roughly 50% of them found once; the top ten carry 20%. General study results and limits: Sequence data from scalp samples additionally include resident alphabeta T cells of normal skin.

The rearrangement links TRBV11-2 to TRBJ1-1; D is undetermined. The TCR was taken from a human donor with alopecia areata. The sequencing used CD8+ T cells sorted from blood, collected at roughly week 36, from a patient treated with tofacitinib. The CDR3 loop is CASSRPRLNTEAFF. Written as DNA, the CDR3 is TGTGCCAGCAGCCGCCCCCGGTTAAACACTGAAGCTTTCTTT.